Each of the 22 T cell receptor beta chains below was sequenced from the same sample in a study of control samples from healthy donors and cancer patients. The assay was immunoSEQ multiplex PCR, and TCRdb's table has in-frame clones only and misses some. The sample lists 150,000 to 190,000 clones; over 90% were seen once. The sample consisted of blood. Receptors originate from a middle-aged man in good health.

The chain couples TRBV28 to TRBJ1-2; TRBD1 matches at 7 bases. CDR1 is MDHEN, CDR2 SYDVKM, per germline. CDR3 size: 14 residues. Germline trimming cut 3 bases from V and 2 bases from J; bases unmatched to any gene: 3. The CDR3 DNA reads as TGTGCCAGCAGTTTCACAGGGGCGAACTATGGCTACACCTTC. Protein: CASSFTGANYGYTF.

This clone has a single count. This rearrangement joins TRBV2 to TRBJ2-5; TRBD1 or TRBD2 may be the D gene (5 bases each). The germline V gene encodes CDR1 SNHLY and CDR2 FYNNEI. There are 14 residues in the CDR3. Trimming took off 6 bases at V and 1 base at J, with 12 bases between the two ends. CDR3 region: CASSPGRLQETQYF. Here the CDR3 DNA reads TGTGCCAGCAGCCCGGGACGGCTCCAAGAGACCCAGTACTTC.

The V and J genes are TRBV5-1 and TRBJ1-4; D may be TRBD1 (5 bases). Germline loops: CDR1 SGHRS, CDR2 YFSETQ. The CDR3 contains 14 residues. V was trimmed by 0 bases and J by 4 bases, leaving 7 bases between them. This CDR3 is CASSLGGINEKLFF. CDR3 sequence (DNA): TGCGCCAGCAGCTTGGGGGGGATTAATGAAAAACTGTTTTTT.

The chain is built from TRBV5-1 and TRBJ1-2; D perhaps matches TRBD1 (5 bases). V lost 2 bases, J lost 6 bases, and 11 bases lay in between. CDR3 size: 13 residues. The germline CDR1 and CDR2 sequences are SGHRS and YFSETQ. CDR3 sequence (DNA): TGCGCCAGCAGCTTTGGGGGGGAGAATGGCTACACCTTC. Its translation: CASSFGGENGYTF.

The chain joins TRBV27 to TRBJ2-2; D possibly corresponds to TRBD2 (5 bases). The germline V gene encodes CDR1 MNHEY and CDR2 SMNVEV (reference sequence). This CDR3 spans 14 amino acids. Trimming took 3 bases from V and 3 from J, leaving 8 bases between them. The DNA for the CDR3 is TGTGCCAGCAGTTTGCTGCGGGACACCGGGGAGCTGTTTTTT. Protein sequence: CASSLLRDTGELFF.

The V and J genes are TRBV6-5 and TRBJ2-7; 7 bases map to TRBD1. The CDR3 length is 13 residues. Germline V CDR1 and CDR2: MNHEY, SVGAGI. Unmatched junction bases numbered 8, after V lost 5 bases and J lost 7 bases. The CDR3 nucleotides are TGTGCCAGCAGTCGGGACAGCCTAATGGAGCAGTACTTC. Encoded protein: CASSRDSLMEQYF.

J is TRBJ2-1 and V is TRBV7-3; 12 bases map to TRBD2. Unmatched junction bases numbered 8, after V lost 2 bases and J lost 3 bases. This CDR3 spans 18 amino acids. CDR1 is SGHTA and CDR2 is FQGTGA in the germline V gene. The CDR3 reads CASSLYSSGRDNYNEQFF. CDR3 DNA: TGTGCCAGCAGCTTATACTCTAGCGGGAGGGATAACTACAATGAGCAGTTCTTC.

The chain employs TRBV4-1 and TRBJ1-1; TRBD1 is a possible D gene (5 bases). The ends were cut back, 2 bases at V and 1 base at J, with 8 bases in the middle. CDR1 is MGHRA, CDR2 YSYEKL, per germline. This CDR3 region has 14 residues. The CDR3 DNA reads as TGCGCCAGCAGCCAAATCCAGGGGAACACTGAAGCTTTCTTT. Translated: CASSQIQGNTEAFF.

The rearrangement joins TRBV19 to TRBJ1-1; D may be TRBD1 (6 bases). Germline loops: CDR1 LNHDA, CDR2 SQIVND (reference sequence). Trimming shortened V by 3 bases and J by 8 bases, and 7 bases separated the two germline ends. This CDR3 contains 11 residues. The DNA of the CDR3 is TGTGCCAGTAGTATGGGACACGAAGCTTTCTTT. Encoded protein: CASSMGHEAFF. Full variable domain (remainder filled in from reference TRBV19 and TRBJ1-1): DGGITQSPKYLFRKEGQNVTLSCEQNLNHDAMYWYRQDPGQGLRLIYYSQIVNDFQKGDIAEGYSVSREKKESFPLTVTSAQKNPTAFYLCASSMGHEAFFGQGTRLTVV.

As concerns this clone: The sample carries other DNA sequences with the same CDR3. This sequence joins TRBV3-1 (or the pseudogene TRBV3-2) and TRBJ1-4; D gene uncertain. V was shortened by 3 bases and J by 0 bases, with 8 bases between the two germline ends. CDR1 and CDR2 (germline): LGHDT, YNNKEL (reference sequence). The CDR3 sequence is 15 residues long. Written as DNA, the CDR3 is TGTGCCAGCAGCCACCTAGTTGCAACTAATGAAAAACTGTTTTTT. It specifies CASSHLVATNEKLFF.

The chain joins TRBV10-1 to TRBJ2-3, with D possibly being TRBD1 (6 bases). V was cut by 6 bases and J by 2 bases, with 9 bases left in between. CDR1 is WNHNN and CDR2 is SYGVQD in the germline V gene (reference sequence). This CDR3 region has 13 residues. CDR3 protein: CASRDSFTDTQYF. The CDR3 region has the DNA TGCGCCAGCAGGGACAGTTTCACAGATACGCAGTATTTT.

The chain has TRBV6-2 or TRBV6-3 and TRBJ2-1; D unclear. This CDR3 has 17 amino acids. In germline, CDR1 is MNHEY, CDR2 SVGEGT. Trimming stripped 2 bases from V and 0 bases from J, with 14 bases between. The CDR3 DNA reads as TGTGCCAGCAGTTACCCTATCGCTAGGATCTCCTACAATGAGCAGTTCTTC. This encodes CASSYPIARISYNEQFF.

The rearrangement joins TRBV7-2 to TRBJ2-5; weak D call: TRBD2 (7 bases). From germline, CDR1 is SGHTA and CDR2 FQGNSA. Trimming pared 5 bases from V and 0 bases from J, leaving 19 bases between. The CDR3 has 17 amino acids. The CDR3 loop reads CASSPGGGGFYQETQYF. DNA of the CDR3: TGTGCCAGCAGCCCCGGGGGCGGGGGCTTCTACCAAGAGACCCAGTACTTC.

The genes are TRBV3-1 (or the pseudogene TRBV3-2) and TRBJ2-3, with TRBD2 matching 7 bases. Germline V lookup: CDR1 LGHDT, CDR2 YNNKEL (reference sequence). The trim removed 1 base at V and 3 bases at J, leaving 4 bases unmatched. CDR3 size: 15 residues. CDR3 nucleotides: TGTGCCAGCAGCCAAGCGGGACTATTTACAGATACGCAGTATTTT. Its translation is CASSQAGLFTDTQYF.

The chain joins TRBV3-1 (or the pseudogene TRBV3-2) to TRBJ2-7; TRBD2 aligns across 13 bases. Germline CDR1 is LGHDT and CDR2 is YNNKEL (reference sequence). After removal of 4 bases from V and 2 bases from J, the junction contained 8 bases not matched to a gene. The CDR3 sequence is 17 residues long. In DNA, the CDR3 is TGTGCCAGCAGCCGCAGGACTAGCGGGAGTGGAGCCTACGAGCAGTACTTC. Translation: CASSRRTSGSGAYEQYF.

In its sample, this clone was seen once. The rearrangement uses TRBV5-1 and TRBJ1-1; 9 bases map to TRBD1. Germline V lookup: CDR1 SGHRS, CDR2 YFSETQ. The CDR3 length is 15 residues. The V segment lost 3 bases and the J segment 4 bases; nucleotides outside the gene matches: 7. CDR3 in amino acids: CASSWGQGKGTEAFF. The CDR3 bases are TGCGCCAGCAGCTGGGGACAGGGTAAGGGCACTGAAGCTTTCTTT. The full variable domain, in which reference TRBV5-1 and TRBJ1-1 provide the parts outside the CDR3, is KAGVTQTPRYLIKTRGQQVTLSCSPISGHRSVSWYQQTPGQGLQFLFEYFSETQRNKGNFPGRFSGRQFSNSRSEMNVSTLELGDSALYLCASSWGQGKGTEAFFGQGTRLTVV.

The rearrangement links TRBV5-6 to TRBJ2-7; 9 bases line up with TRBD2. There are 16 residues in the CDR3. Per the germline V gene, CDR1 is SGHDT and CDR2 is YYEEEE. The ends lost 1 base at V and 3 bases at J; junction bases unmatched: 8. CDR3 amino acids: CASSLYGSSGNYEQYF. The CDR3 bases are TGTGCCAGCAGCTTGTACGGGTCTAGCGGGAACTACGAGCAGTACTTC.

The chain joins TRBV24-1 to TRBJ2-7; 10 bases agree with TRBD1. This CDR3 comprises 14 residues. The germline gives CDR1 KGHDR, CDR2 SFDVKD. Trimming cost V 5 bases and J 5 bases; bases outside gene matches: 5. The CDR3 sequence is CATSGRDRGNEQYF. Written as DNA, the CDR3 is TGTGCCACCAGTGGCCGGGACAGGGGCAACGAGCAGTACTTC.

The rearrangement links TRBV24-1 to TRBJ2-1; tentatively, D is TRBD2 (6 bases). This CDR3 has 15 residues. V lost 2 bases and J lost 5, with 12 bases in between. The germline gives CDR1 KGHDR, CDR2 SFDVKD. Here the CDR3 reads CATSDWASDHNEQFF. The CDR3 bases are TGTGCCACCAGTGATTGGGCTAGCGACCACAATGAGCAGTTCTTC.

This clone occurred once. The rearrangement links TRBV7-6 to TRBJ1-3; TRBD1 is a possible D gene (5 bases). This CDR3 is built from 16 residues. Trimming took 6 bases from V and 0 from J, leaving 15 bases between them. Germline V gene data show CDR1 as SGHVS and CDR2 as FNYEAQ. The CDR3 spells CASSSDVGGSGNTIYF. The CDR3 nucleotides read TGTGCCAGCAGTTCAGATGTGGGGGGCTCTGGAAACACCATATATTTT.

The chain employs TRBV23-1 and TRBJ2-3; 8 nucleotides line up with TRBD2. TRBV23-1 is an ORF, and what it does is uncertain. The V and J ends lost 1 base and 4 bases, in that order; junction bases with no gene match: 13. This CDR3 has 18 amino acids. The CDR3 reads CASSQWSQTGTSSDTQYF. The CDR3 coding sequence is TGCGCCAGCAGTCAATGGTCCCAAACCGGGACTAGTTCAGATACGCAGTATTTT.

This chain joins TRBV6-5 and TRBJ2-7, with D perhaps TRBD1 (6 bases). The ends were cut back, 4 bases at V and 0 bases at J, with 10 bases in the middle. CDR3 length: 14 amino acids. Germline CDR1 is MNHEY and CDR2 is SVGAGI. Here the CDR3 DNA reads TGTGCCAGCAGTTCCCCGACAGGCTCCTACGAGCAGTACTTC. This translates into CASSSPTGSYEQYF.